What follows are 11 T cell receptor beta chains derived from one specimen sequenced in a study of human T cells and chemical hapten exposure. TCRdb reanalysed the RACE reads using MiXCR and keeps one entry per CDR3 protein. The sample carries approximately 97,000 distinct CDR3 sequences, 25% to 35% recorded once. The time point: patch test 3, about 24 weeks after DPC sensitization. Indicated treatment: therapeutic diphenylcyclopropenone sensitization with weekly scalp DPC. The sample in question was whole blood, obtained in connection with sensitization to the hapten diphenylcyclopropenone (DPC). These receptors all come from a man aged 40-55 years with alopecia areata. Some clones in this sample may be carry-over from other donors' samples.

This rearrangement joins TRBV5-1 to TRBJ2-7; tentative D call: TRBD2 (5 bases). V lost 1 base and J 5 bases, leaving 16 bases between the germline ends. Germline V gene data show CDR1 as SGHRS and CDR2 as YFSETQ. The CDR3 is 15 amino acids. CDR3 nucleotide sequence: TGCGCCAGCAGCTTGACCCCGGGGAGTGAAGACGAGCAGTACTTC. The encoded protein is CASSLTPGSEDEQYF.

The chain uses TRBV6-2 or TRBV6-3 and TRBJ2-3; D remains ambiguous. The length of the CDR3 is 16 residues. V was cut by 2 bases and J by 1 base, with 13 bases left in between. Per germline, CDR1 MNHEY and CDR2 SVGEGT. CDR3: CASSYNPSAGTDTQYF. Written as DNA, the CDR3 is TGTGCCAGCAGTTACAATCCCTCTGCAGGCACAGATACGCAGTATTTT.

The CDR3 region is CASSLGQDFQETQYF. The CDR3 nucleotides read TGCGCCAGCAGCCTAGGACAGGATTTCCAAGAGACCCAGTACTTC. The chain joins TRBV4-1 to TRBJ2-5, with TRBD1 matching 7 bases. CDR3 length: 15 residues. Looked up from germline, CDR1 is MGHRA and CDR2 is YSYEKL. V shed 4 bases and J 1 base; nucleotides not matched to a gene: 6.

This clonotype was seen a single time. The gene calls are TRBV15 and TRBJ1-1; 7 positions match TRBD1. V lost 1 base and J lost 1; bases outside the gene matches: 6. The germline V gene has CDR1 LNHNV and CDR2 YYDKDF (reference sequence). This CDR3 contains 16 residues. In nucleotides, the CDR3 is TGTGCCACCAGCAGAGGACGGACAGGCAAGAACACTGAAGCTTTCTTT. As protein: CATSRGRTGKNTEAFF.

This clonotype has a handful of counts. The chain couples TRBV12-3 or TRBV12-4 to TRBJ1-5; 7 bases agree with TRBD1. CDR3 length equals 15 residues. The V and J ends lost 7 bases and 2 bases, in that order; junction bases with no gene match: 8. CDR3 region: CASTDTGAGNQPQHF. CDR3 DNA sequence: TGTGCCAGCACCGATACAGGGGCCGGCAATCAGCCCCAGCATTTT.

This clonotype has just a few counts. V gene TRBV3-1 combines with J gene TRBJ2-3, with D unresolved. Trimming took 0 bases from V and 3 from J, leaving 16 bases between them. This CDR3 is 17 amino acids long. Looked up from germline, CDR1 is LGHDT and CDR2 is YNNKEL (reference sequence). The CDR3 loop reads CASSQDPERSWTDTQYF. CDR3 sequence (DNA): TGTGCCAGCAGCCAAGATCCGGAGCGTTCCTGGACAGATACGCAGTATTTT.

This chain connects TRBV2 to TRBJ2-3, with D unresolved. Germline V gene sequence: CDR1 SNHLY, CDR2 FYNNEI. CDR3 length: 13 residues. V lost 2 bases and J lost 4, with 7 bases in between. The DNA of the CDR3 is TGTGCCAGCAGTGAATACGACGCAGATACGCAGTATTTT. This codes for CASSEYDADTQYF.

A few counts support this clonotype. The rearrangement links TRBV12-3 or TRBV12-4 to TRBJ1-1, with TRBD1 as a possible D gene (5 bases). The CDR3 sequence is 14 residues long. Trimming removed 5 bases at V and 4 bases at J, with 14 bases between. Written as DNA, the CDR3 is TGTGCCAGCAGTCCCCTCGGCAGGGCCACTGAAGCTTTCTTT. It is translated as CASSPLGRATEAFF.

A few counts support this clonotype. The chain carries TRBV12-3 or TRBV12-4 and TRBJ2-7, with 7 bases matching TRBD1. The CDR3 runs to 14 residues. Losses at the gene ends were 10 bases for V and 5 bases for J; bases not matched to a gene: 14. CDR3 nucleotides: TGTGCCACTAAAAGAGGCAGGGGGAGACACGAGCAGTACTTC. Its protein is CATKRGRGRHEQYF.

The genes are TRBV2 and TRBJ2-4, with 15 bases matching TRBD2. The J segment lost 0 bases and the V segment lost 7 bases, leaving 10 bases of the junction unmatched. This CDR3 comprises 19 residues. Germline V CDR1 and CDR2: SNHLY, FYNNEI. In nucleotides, the CDR3 is TGTGCCAGCACCCCAGGGGGACTAGCGGGAGGTTTAGCCAAAAACATTCAGTACTTC. It specifies CASTPGGLAGGLAKNIQYF.

The rearrangement uses TRBV3-1 and TRBJ1-1; tentatively, D is TRBD1 (6 bases). Germline CDR1 reads LGHDT; CDR2 reads YNNKEL (reference sequence). Trimming left V 4 bases short and J 7 bases short, with 16 bases between. This CDR3 spans 14 amino acids. The CDR3 spells CASSPEQGGGEAFF. In nucleotides, the CDR3 is TGTGCCAGCAGCCCCGAACAGGGTGGAGGTGAAGCTTTCTTT.